These 17 T cell receptor beta chains were all obtained from the same sample, sequenced in a study of control samples from healthy donors and cancer patients. The protocol was immunoSEQ multiplex PCR, while the TCRdb copy is restricted to in-frame clones and leaves out a portion. The table has roughly 30,000 clones, 87% seen once. Sequencing used formalin-fixed, paraffin-embedded tissue. These receptors originate from a female donor with melanoma.

This clone was seen just once. This chain links TRBV4-3 with TRBJ2-1, with 7 bases identical to TRBD2. After removal of 4 bases from V and 6 bases from J, the junction contained 12 bases not matched to a gene. The CDR3 spans 16 residues. In germline, CDR1 is LGHNA, CDR2 YSLEER. The CDR3 region has the DNA TGCGCCAGCAGCCGTCTGGCTGGCGGGAGCTTCAATGAGCAGTTCTTC. It translates to CASSRLAGGSFNEQFF.

This chain links TRBV6-5 with TRBJ2-5; TRBD1 aligns across 8 bases. Trimming at V came to 10 bases and at J to 4 bases, leaving 5 bases not matched to a gene. CDR1 and CDR2 (germline): MNHEY, SVGAGI. This CDR3 is 12 amino acids long. DNA of the CDR3: TGTGCCACAGGGACAGGTGGAGAGACCCAGTACTTC. Translated, it gives CATGTGGETQYF.

The chain links TRBV14 to TRBJ2-7; the match to TRBD1 covers 7 bases. J gave up 5 bases and V 4 bases, and 5 bases lay outside the gene matches. The CDR3 sequence is 13 residues long. The germline V gene encodes CDR1 SGHDN and CDR2 FVKESK. CDR3 nucleotides: TGTGCCAGCAGCCTAAACAGGGGCGACGAGCAGTACTTC. Encoded protein: CASSLNRGDEQYF.

This clone was found once. The chain is built from TRBV19 and TRBJ2-5, with 7 bases identical to TRBD2. After removal of 1 base from V and 6 bases from J, the junction contained 11 bases not matched to a gene. The CDR3 sequence is 16 residues long. The V gene's germline CDR1 is LNHDA and CDR2 SQIVND (reference sequence). The CDR3 sequence is CASSIVMGGTPQTQYF. The CDR3 nucleotides read TGTGCCAGTAGTATAGTGATGGGGGGGACTCCCCAGACCCAGTACTTC.

This clone was found once. V gene TRBV5-6 combines with J gene TRBJ1-2, with 7 bases matching TRBD1. CDR3 length: 13 amino acids. Germline trimming cut 4 bases from V and 8 bases from J; bases unmatched to any gene: 8. CDR1 and CDR2 (germline): SGHDT, YYEEEE. CDR3 in DNA: TGTGCCAGCAGCCTTTCTCAGGGGGGAGGCTACACCTTC. As protein: CASSLSQGGGYTF. The full variable domain, in which reference TRBV5-6 and TRBJ1-2 provide the parts outside the CDR3, is DAGVTQSPTHLIKTRGQQVTLRCSPKSGHDTVSWYQQALGQGPQFIFQYYEEEERQRGNFPDRFSGHQFPNYSSELNVNALLLGDSALYLCASSLSQGGGYTFGSGTRLTVV.

The V and J genes are TRBV7-6 and TRBJ2-1, with 10 bases identical to TRBD2. After removal of 5 bases from V and 4 bases from J, the junction contained 11 bases not matched to a gene. The CDR3 spans 17 residues. Germline CDR1 reads SGHVS; CDR2 reads FNYEAQ. DNA of the CDR3: TGTGCCAGCAGCGGAGTCCCGACTAGCGGGTTATACAATGAGCAGTTCTTC. The encoded protein is CASSGVPTSGLYNEQFF.

This sequence joins TRBV9 and TRBJ2-3; D gene uncertain. Between the trimmed V and J ends, which lost 0 bases and 1 base, there was a span of 3 bases. The germline V gene encodes CDR1 SGDLS and CDR2 YYNGEE. The CDR3 has 13 residues. The CDR3 spells CASSVGGTDTQYF. The CDR3 bases are TGTGCCAGCAGCGTAGGGGGCACAGATACGCAGTATTTT.

The chain joins TRBV5-1 to TRBJ2-1; a possible D gene is TRBD2 (6 bases). Trimming stripped 1 base from V and 5 bases from J, with 22 bases between. CDR1 SGHRS and CDR2 YFSETQ come from the germline V gene. This CDR3 contains 18 residues. The DNA for the CDR3 is TGCGCCAGCAGCTTGATGGGGCGGTTTGCGGGACTGAACAATGAGCAGTTCTTC. Protein: CASSLMGRFAGLNNEQFF.

This chain joins TRBV4-1 and TRBJ1-2; 7 positions match TRBD1. Looked up from germline, CDR1 is MGHRA and CDR2 is YSYEKL. The CDR3 loop spans 16 amino acids. With V trimmed by 7 bases and J by 5 bases, 16 bases remained unmatched. CDR3 sequence reads: CASTSSTGTAQYGYTF. The CDR3 DNA is TGCGCCAGCACCTCTTCGACCGGGACAGCGCAATATGGCTACACCTTC.

The chain links TRBV12-3 or TRBV12-4 to TRBJ1-2; D gene uncertain. This CDR3 spans 12 amino acids. The germline V and J ends were trimmed by 2 bases and 7 bases, with 8 bases remaining between them. Here the CDR3 reads CASSLWLSGYTF. CDR3 bases: TGTGCCAGCAGTTTATGGTTGAGTGGCTACACCTTC.

The chain uses TRBV10-2 and TRBJ2-3, with TRBD2 matching over 7 bases. This CDR3 region has 15 residues. Germline lookup yields CDR1 WSHSY and CDR2 SAAADI. V lost 6 bases to trimming and J lost 5 bases; unmatched junction nucleotides: 11. This CDR3 reads CASSSTGGGGDTQYF. CDR3 sequence (DNA): TGCGCCAGCAGCTCTACGGGAGGCGGTGGAGATACGCAGTATTTT.

The chain recombines TRBV6-5 with TRBJ1-1; no clear D. Per germline, CDR1 MNHEY and CDR2 SVGAGI. V lost 0 bases, J lost 1 base, and 12 bases lay in between. The CDR3 is 16 amino acids. The CDR3 sequence: CASSYSWGNSNTEAFF. In nucleotides, the CDR3 is TGTGCCAGCAGTTACTCATGGGGTAATTCGAACACTGAAGCTTTCTTT.

This clone was seen a single time. The chain carries TRBV5-1 and TRBJ1-1, with D tentatively TRBD1 (6 bases). V shed 5 bases and J shed 6 bases, with 11 bases lying between them. The V gene's germline CDR1 is SGHRS and CDR2 YFSETQ. CDR3 length: 12 residues. The CDR3 is CASSSSGAEAFF. Here the CDR3 DNA reads TGCGCCAGCAGTTCCTCAGGGGCTGAAGCTTTCTTT.

This clone occurred a few times. A read error may produce the germline difference seen at one junction end. This rearrangement joins TRBV7-7 to TRBJ2-1, with 9 bases matching TRBD2. Per the germline V gene, CDR1 is SSHAT and CDR2 is FNYEAQ (reference sequence). The CDR3 covers 15 residues. The DNA for the CDR3 is TGTGCTAGCAGCCGAGGGACTAGCAATAGCAATGAGCAGTTCTTC. Encoded protein: CASSRGTSNSNEQFF.

CDR3 sequence: CSARFVGGYTF. As DNA, the CDR3 is TGCAGTGCTAGATTCGTTGGGGGCTACACCTTC. The rearrangement joins TRBV20-1 to TRBJ1-2; D remains unclear. V was pared by 2 bases and J by 8 bases, with 9 bases between. CDR1 is DFQATT, CDR2 SNEGSKA, per germline (reference sequence). The CDR3 runs 11 residues.

This CDR3 reads CASSRQGAEYGYTF. CDR3 DNA: TGTGCCAGCTCACGACAGGGGGCTGAATATGGCTACACCTTC. The chain joins TRBV18 to TRBJ1-2; TRBD1 agrees at 10 bases. This CDR3 has 14 residues. Germline V gives CDR1 KGHSH, CDR2 LQKENI. After removal of 4 bases from V and 5 bases from J, the junction contained 4 bases not matched to a gene.

The gene calls are TRBV3-1 (or the pseudogene TRBV3-2) and TRBJ2-1; tentatively, D is TRBD1 (7 bases). Germline values: CDR1 LGHDT, CDR2 YNNKEL (reference sequence). The ends were cut back, 0 bases at V and 9 bases at J, with 15 bases in the middle. CDR3 length: 15 amino acids. The DNA of the CDR3 is TGTGCCAGCAGCCAAGAGGGAAGGGGGCGGGGTGAGCAGTTCTTC. Residues: CASSQEGRGRGEQFF.